This T cell receptor (beta chain) was profiled in a study of blood T cell repertoires in COVID-19. The wider study: COVID-19 samples collected from the United States, Italy and Spain covered acute and convalescent phases. PBMCs, B-cell-depleted T cells, or T cells provided the cDNA or gDNA that made up the material.

Germline V gene sequence: CDR1 MNHEY, CDR2 SVGAGI. Trimming took off 2 bases at V and 0 bases at J, with 5 bases between the two ends. The CDR3 sequence is 14 residues long. Only in-frame clones appear in the TCRdb table, and some are missing; sequencing was by immunoSEQ multiplex PCR. The repertoire holds about 130,000 clones, with more than 70% as singletons. This chain uses TRBV6-5 with TRBJ1-5; the D gene is possibly TRBD1 (5 bases). Source material: peripheral blood. The clonotype comes from a woman in her fifties or sixties with acute or convalescent COVID-19. This CDR3 is CASSYDSSNQPQHF. The DNA of the CDR3 is TGTGCCAGCAGTTACGACAGTAGCAATCAGCCCCAGCATTTT.